A single sample gave rise to the 7 T cell receptor beta chains below, sequenced in a study of CD8+ T cells in alopecia areata. Extraction of RNA preceded its reverse transcription into cDNA, which served as the sequencing template. Data came from immunoSEQ multiplex PCR; TCRdb stores just in-frame clones and leaves some out. The table records some 240,000 clones, 50% to 60% of them present only once. This material consisted of CD4+ T cells sorted from blood, taken at week 0. These receptors originate from a human donor with alopecia areata.

The chain has TRBV7-8 and TRBJ1-2, with TRBD1 matching 8 bases. Germline loops: CDR1 SGHVS, CDR2 FQNEAQ. Trimming took 4 bases from V and 8 from J; bases not matched to a gene: 12. The CDR3 loop spans 15 amino acids. The CDR3 DNA is TGTGCCAGCAGCTCCAACCTACAGGGGGAAAGGGGCTACACCTTC. It yields the protein CASSSNLQGERGYTF. Full variable domain (missing parts from reference TRBV7-8 and TRBJ1-2): GAGVSQSPRYKVAKRGQDVALRCDPISGHVSLFWYQQALGQGPEFLTYFQNEAQLDKSGLPSDRFFAERPEGSVSTLKIQRTQQEDSAVYLCASSSNLQGERGYTFGSGTRLTVV.

The V gene is TRBV6-5, the J gene TRBJ1-1; 8 bases agree with TRBD1. Germline V lookup: CDR1 MNHEY, CDR2 SVGAGI. The CDR3 sequence is 14 residues long. Losses at the gene ends were 2 bases for V and 4 bases for J; bases not matched to a gene: 3. The chain's CDR3 is CASSYGQGATEAFF. The DNA of the CDR3 is TGTGCCAGCAGTTACGGACAGGGAGCCACTGAAGCTTTCTTT.

The V call is TRBV29-1, the J call TRBJ2-3, with TRBD1 matching over 9 bases. Germline CDR1 is SQVTM and CDR2 is ANQGSEA. The V and J ends lost 4 bases and 0 bases, in that order; junction bases with no gene match: 2. This CDR3 is built from 14 residues. This chain's CDR3 is CSVAQGASTDTQYF. The CDR3 DNA reads TGCAGCGTTGCACAGGGGGCAAGCACAGATACGCAGTATTTT.

In this sample, this clone turned up a few times. This chain uses TRBV11-1 with TRBJ2-2, with TRBD2 matching 14 bases. In germline, CDR1 is SGHAT, CDR2 FQDESV (reference sequence). The CDR3 runs 19 residues. The trim removed 5 bases at V and 5 bases at J, leaving 13 bases unmatched. The CDR3 loop is CASSRPGLAGEKGTGELFF. The CDR3 bases are TGTGCCAGCAGCCGCCCGGGACTAGCGGGAGAGAAGGGGACCGGGGAGCTGTTTTTT.

This clone has just a few counts. This chain joins TRBV4-1 and TRBJ1-1; 12 bases align to TRBD1. Per the germline V gene, CDR1 is MGHRA and CDR2 is YSYEKL. V lost 3 bases, J lost 4 bases, and 9 bases stayed unmatched. This CDR3 has 17 amino acids. This CDR3 reads CASSHPRDRGQFTEAFF. The CDR3 bases are TGCGCCAGCAGCCACCCCCGGGACAGGGGGCAGTTCACTGAAGCTTTCTTT.

This chain uses TRBV5-4 with TRBJ1-1; D might be TRBD1 (5 bases). V lost 2 bases and J lost 11, with 16 bases in between. Germline V gene data show CDR1 as SGHNT and CDR2 as YYREEE (reference sequence). The length of the CDR3 is 13 residues. The CDR3 here is CASSLVVGQDAFF. In DNA form, the CDR3 reads TGTGCCAGCAGCTTAGTGGTGGGGCAAGACGCTTTCTTT.

The chain has TRBV20-1 and TRBJ1-2, with D possibly TRBD1 on 5 matching bases. The CDR3 covers 11 residues. From germline, CDR1 is DFQATT and CDR2 SNEGSKA (reference sequence). V dropped 6 bases and J dropped 8 bases, with 13 bases sitting between them. DNA of the CDR3: TGCAGTGCCATACAGCGGGGCGGCTACACCTTC. Translated: CSAIQRGGYTF.